One sample yielded the 29 T cell receptor beta chains listed below, sequenced in a study of technical replicates of blood from a few donors (dated 2017 in TCRdb). Library construction relied on the immunoSEQ multiplex PCR assay. In its TCRdb copy, this immuneACCESS table keeps in-frame sequences only and misses some clones. Where compared with another copy, unresolved V genes explain less than half of these, and the others have no known cause. The sample yields about 84,000 clones; 95% to 98% were counted once. The leading ten clones occupy more than 0.15% of the sample. Sequenced material: T cells isolated from PBMCs. The receptors originated from a human donor in good health.

This chain links TRBV14 with TRBJ1-1; 12 bases fit TRBD1. Trimming took 5 bases from V and 6 from J; bases not matched to a gene: 7. Germline V CDR1 and CDR2: SGHDN, FVKESK. The CDR3 extends over 15 amino acids. Written as DNA, the CDR3 is TGTGCCAGCAGCGGGGACAGGGGGCTTTTTTCTGAAGCTTTCTTT. Amino acid sequence: CASSGDRGLFSEAFF.

V is TRBV2 and J is TRBJ1-2, with D perhaps matching TRBD1 (6 bases). The V end was cut by 4 bases, the J end by 4 bases, with 16 bases between. This CDR3 contains 15 residues. The germline V gene encodes CDR1 SNHLY and CDR2 FYNNEI. CDR3 region: CASSARTERGYGYTF. Written as DNA, the CDR3 is TGTGCCAGCAGTGCCCGGACAGAAAGAGGCTATGGCTACACCTTC.

The genes are TRBV5-1 and TRBJ2-2; the match to TRBD1 covers 10 bases. V dropped 4 bases and J dropped 6; count of bases not matched to a gene: 6. The V gene's germline CDR1 is SGHRS and CDR2 YFSETQ. The CDR3 totals 15 residues. DNA for the CDR3: TGCGCCAGCAGCCCGGAAGGACAGGGGGCCGGGGAGCTGTTTTTT. As protein: CASSPEGQGAGELFF.

CDR3 coding DNA: TGCGCCAGCAGCTCCGCACAGGCAGGGGGCGCAGGAAACACCATATATTTT. Encoded protein: CASSSAQAGGAGNTIYF. This chain uses TRBV5-1 with TRBJ1-3; 8 positions agree with TRBD1. CDR1 and CDR2 from the germline V gene are SGHRS and YFSETQ. J was trimmed by 4 bases and V by 3 bases; bases with no gene match: 12. The CDR3 totals 17 residues.

The chain employs TRBV5-6 and TRBJ2-7; 7 bases match TRBD1. The germline V gene encodes CDR1 SGHDT and CDR2 YYEEEE. The CDR3 consists of 15 residues. V was clipped by 2 bases and J by 0 bases; unmatched bases: 5. CDR3 sequence (DNA): TGTGCCAGCAGCTTTCCCCCAGGGGGCTCCTACGAGCAGTACTTC. Its translation is CASSFPPGGSYEQYF.

The chain couples TRBV29-1 to TRBJ2-5; weak D call: TRBD2 (5 bases). Germline CDR1 is SQVTM and CDR2 is ANQGSEA. There are 11 residues in the CDR3. V lost 4 bases and J 2 bases, leaving 5 bases between the germline ends. Written as DNA, the CDR3 is TGCAGCGTTGCGGGGCAAGAGACCCAGTACTTC. This translates into CSVAGQETQYF. Full variable domain (rest looked up from reference TRBV29-1 and TRBJ2-5): SAVISQKPSRDICQRGTSLTIQCQVDSQVTMMFWYRQQPGQSLTLIATANQGSEATYESGFVIDKFPISRPNLTFSTLTVSNMSPEDSSIYLCSVAGQETQYFGPGTRLLVL.

In DNA form, the CDR3 reads TGTGCCAGCAGACAGGGTAGGGGCACTGAAGCTTTCTTT. Its translation: CASRQGRGTEAFF. The rearrangement links TRBV6-5 to TRBJ1-1; maybe TRBD1 (6 bases). Trimming cost V 6 bases and J 4 bases, with 12 bases left between them. This CDR3 contains 13 residues. Per germline, CDR1 MNHEY and CDR2 SVGAGI.

The chain combines TRBV29-1 with TRBJ1-2, with 8 bases aligning to TRBD1. The CDR3 loop spans 15 amino acids. Germline CDR1 is SQVTM and CDR2 is ANQGSEA. V shed 7 bases, J shed 4 bases, and the junction held 14 bases outside the gene matches. The CDR3 DNA sequence: TGCAGCGGACGGACAGGGATTGACACGGGCTATGGCTACACCTTC. Translated: CSGRTGIDTGYGYTF.

V gene TRBV27 combines with J gene TRBJ2-7; 7 bases map to TRBD1. With V trimmed by 5 bases and J by 5 bases, 15 bases remained unmatched. CDR1 is MNHEY and CDR2 is SMNVEV in the germline V gene (reference sequence). The CDR3 contains 16 residues. Here the CDR3 DNA reads TGTGCCAGCAGTCCGCCCCGGGACAGTTCACTCCACGAGCAGTACTTC. Encoded protein: CASSPPRDSSLHEQYF.

The V and J genes are TRBV4-1 and TRBJ1-1; a weak D match, TRBD1 (6 bases). CDR3 size: 14 residues. Per germline, CDR1 MGHRA and CDR2 YSYEKL. V gave up 5 bases and J gave up 4 bases, with 14 bases separating them. The CDR3 nucleotides are TGCGCCAGCAGCTCTGGGGGGGGCGTCACTGAAGCTTTCTTT. Translated: CASSSGGGVTEAFF.

The gene calls are TRBV4-1 and TRBJ2-1; tentative D call: TRBD2 (5 bases). CDR3 size: 20 residues. CDR1 and CDR2 (germline): MGHRA, YSYEKL. With 4 bases removed from V and 0 bases from J, the gap between germline ends came to 25 bases. The CDR3 DNA follows: TGCGCCAGCAGCCGAGCTAGCTCGGGCCAAACTTTAAGCTCCTACAATGAGCAGTTCTTC. It codes for CASSRASSGQTLSSYNEQFF.

This clone was observed once. This rearrangement joins TRBV27 to TRBJ2-2; D unclear. Trimming removed 3 bases at V and 0 bases at J, with 8 bases between. Germline V gene lookup returns CDR1 MNHEY and CDR2 SMNVEV (reference sequence). This CDR3 contains 15 residues. The CDR3 loop is CASSLEWSNTGELFF. In DNA, the CDR3 is TGTGCCAGCAGTTTGGAGTGGTCGAACACCGGGGAGCTGTTTTTT.

The chain couples TRBV5-1 to TRBJ1-1; D gene uncertain. This CDR3 region has 14 residues. V dropped 4 bases and J dropped 3 bases, with 13 bases sitting between them. Germline-derived CDR1 and CDR2 are SGHRS and YFSETQ. CDR3 sequence: CASSLDPRDTEAFF. The DNA of the CDR3 is TGCGCCAGCAGCCTAGATCCGAGGGACACTGAAGCTTTCTTT.

The CDR3 loop reads CSVEDWAGMNTEAFF. The CDR3 DNA follows: TGCAGCGTTGAAGATTGGGCAGGGATGAACACTGAAGCTTTCTTT. V and J are TRBV29-1 and TRBJ1-1; maybe TRBD1 (5 bases). This CDR3 region has 15 residues. The V and J ends lost 0 bases and 0 bases respectively, with 11 bases between them. Per the germline V gene, CDR1 is SQVTM and CDR2 is ANQGSEA. Variable domain in full (rest from reference TRBV29-1 and TRBJ1-1): SAVISQKPSRDICQRGTSLTIQCQVDSQVTMMFWYRQQPGQSLTLIATANQGSEATYESGFVIDKFPISRPNLTFSTLTVSNMSPEDSSIYLCSVEDWAGMNTEAFFGQGTRLTVV.

Written as DNA, the CDR3 is TGTGCCAGCAGTTTATTGGGGCGACAAGAGACCCAGTACTTC. As protein: CASSLLGRQETQYF. The V gene is TRBV28, the J gene TRBJ2-5; possible D gene TRBD1, 5 bases. V was cut by 1 base and J by 2 bases, with 8 bases left in between. The CDR3 is made up of 14 amino acids. Germline CDR1 reads MDHEN; CDR2 reads SYDVKM.

The V and J genes are TRBV27 and TRBJ2-7; TRBD1 aligns across 8 bases. From germline, CDR1 is MNHEY and CDR2 SMNVEV (reference sequence). After removal of 6 bases from V and 4 bases from J, the junction contained 8 bases not matched to a gene. This CDR3 has 14 amino acids. The CDR3 reads CASSPRTGLYEQYF. DNA for the CDR3: TGTGCCAGCAGCCCTAGGACAGGGTTGTACGAGCAGTACTTC.

The V and J genes are TRBV13 and TRBJ2-2; TRBD1 agrees at 7 bases. The germline V gene has CDR1 PRHDT and CDR2 FYEKMQ (reference sequence). The CDR3 covers 19 residues. The V segment lost 5 bases and the J segment 0 bases; nucleotides outside the gene matches: 15. CDR3 region: CASSPKLWGTVANTGELFF. The CDR3 nucleotides read TGTGCCAGCAGCCCAAAGCTTTGGGGGACAGTCGCGAACACCGGGGAGCTGTTTTTT.

This clone was counted a single time. The V call is TRBV7-9, the J call TRBJ1-5; D possibly corresponds to TRBD1 (6 bases). The CDR3 covers 13 residues. V dropped 5 bases and J dropped 5 bases, with 10 bases sitting between them. CDR1 SEHNR and CDR2 FQNEAQ come from the germline V gene (reference sequence). For the CDR3, the DNA is TGTGCCAGCAGCGCGTCAGGGGATCAGCCCCAGCATTTT. This translates into CASSASGDQPQHF.

The V and J genes are TRBV5-1 and TRBJ1-1, with D unresolved. Per the germline V gene, CDR1 is SGHRS and CDR2 is YFSETQ. The CDR3 has 16 amino acids. Trimming took 0 bases from V and 0 from J, leaving 12 bases between them. The CDR3 reads CASSLGLGRVNTEAFF. In DNA, the CDR3 is TGCGCCAGCAGCTTGGGCCTCGGGAGGGTGAACACTGAAGCTTTCTTT.

The V call is TRBV7-9, the J call TRBJ1-3; TRBD1 aligns across 8 bases. This CDR3 region has 15 residues. V gave up 5 bases and J gave up 0 bases; unmatched junction bases: 3. The germline CDR1 and CDR2 sequences are SEHNR and FQNEAQ (reference sequence). The CDR3 DNA follows: TGTGCCAGCAGCCCCGGGACAGGCTCTGGAAACACCATATATTTT. It specifies CASSPGTGSGNTIYF.

The chain recombines TRBV5-5 with TRBJ1-2; D is uncertain. Trimming removed 0 bases from V and 2 bases from J, with 8 bases in between. Germline CDR1 reads SGHKS; CDR2 reads YYEKEE (reference sequence). The CDR3 runs to 14 residues. This CDR3 reads CASSLGAPNYGYTF. As DNA, the CDR3 is TGTGCCAGCAGCTTGGGGGCACCCAACTATGGCTACACCTTC.

The chain couples TRBV7-9 to TRBJ2-1, with 7 bases that match TRBD2. This CDR3 is 15 amino acids long. The germline CDR1 and CDR2 sequences are SEHNR and FQNEAQ (reference sequence). V was pared by 1 base and J by 4 bases, with 4 bases of the junction left unmatched. CDR3 sequence (DNA): TGTGCCAGCAGCTTAGACGGGGGGTGGTACAATGAGCAGTTCTTC. Its translation is CASSLDGGWYNEQFF. Using reference TRBV7-9 and TRBJ2-1 for the parts outside the CDR3, the full variable domain is DTGVSQNPRHKITKRGQNVTFRCDPISEHNRLYWYRQTLGQGPEFLTYFQNEAQLEKSRLLSDRFSAERPKGSFSTLEIQRTEQGDSAMYLCASSLDGGWYNEQFFGPGTRLTVL.

V is TRBV15 and J is TRBJ1-6; possible D gene TRBD1, 5 bases. With 0 bases removed from V and 9 bases from J, the gap between germline ends came to 12 bases. This CDR3 comprises 15 residues. Germline V CDR1 and CDR2: LNHNV, YYDKDF (reference sequence). The CDR3 nucleotides are TGTGCCACCAGCAGAGAGGTCGGGGGGTTTTCACCCCTCCACTTT. Its protein is CATSREVGGFSPLHF.

CDR3 loop: CASRLTGIGELFF. Here the CDR3 DNA reads TGTGCCAGCCGCCTCACAGGAATCGGGGAGCTGTTTTTT. This rearrangement joins TRBV27 to TRBJ2-2; TRBD1 is a possible D gene (5 bases). The CDR3 consists of 13 residues. Germline lookup yields CDR1 MNHEY and CDR2 SMNVEV (reference sequence). With 8 bases removed from V and 7 bases from J, the gap between germline ends came to 14 bases.

The CDR3 region has the DNA TGTGCCAGCGGATCCAGGGGCCTTCTTGAAGCTTTCTTT. Translation gives CASGSRGLLEAFF. This chain links TRBV28 with TRBJ1-1, with D possibly being TRBD1 (6 bases). Trimming took 8 bases from V and 7 from J, leaving 17 bases between them. The germline V gene has CDR1 MDHEN and CDR2 SYDVKM. The CDR3 totals 13 residues.

This sequence joins TRBV10-3 and TRBJ2-5; TRBD2 matches 7 bases. Germline V gene data show CDR1 as ENHRY and CDR2 as SYGVKD. V lost 6 bases and J lost 2; bases outside the gene matches: 3. This CDR3 is 13 amino acids long. The CDR3 protein is CAISWGGQETQYF. The CDR3 bases are TGTGCCATCAGCTGGGGGGGACAAGAGACCCAGTACTTC.

The chain joins TRBV7-2 to TRBJ2-2; no clear D gene. The CDR3 extends over 14 amino acids. Germline V gene lookup returns CDR1 SGHTA and CDR2 FQGNSA. V shed 5 bases and J shed 2 bases, with 9 bases lying between them. The CDR3 bases are TGTGCCAGCAGCCGAAGCTATAACACCGGGGAGCTGTTTTTT. Amino acid sequence: CASSRSYNTGELFF.

This rearrangement joins TRBV5-1 to TRBJ2-1; 8 positions agree with TRBD2. From germline, CDR1 is SGHRS and CDR2 YFSETQ. CDR3 size: 14 residues. J gave up 4 bases and V 7 bases, and 7 bases lay outside the gene matches. The DNA for the CDR3 is TGCGCCAGCTGTATCGGGGGGGTATACAATGAGCAGTTCTTC. This gives the protein CASCIGGVYNEQFF.

The chain carries TRBV30 and TRBJ1-2; D unclear. V was shortened by 7 bases and J by 4 bases, with 13 bases between the two germline ends. CDR1 and CDR2 (germline): GTSNPN, SVGIG (reference sequence). The length of the CDR3 is 12 residues. Here the CDR3 reads CASPASTYGYTF. The CDR3 region has the DNA TGTGCCTCCCCAGCGTCTACCTATGGCTACACCTTC.